This TCR beta chain is from a study of shared clonotypes between healthy human individuals. Study-level information: Each donor contributed plates that comprised three CD4 naive, three CD4 memory, two CD8 naive and one CD8 memory. Study-wide results and caveats: Shared clonotypes: approximately 5% naive CD4, around 3.4% naive CD8, 2.3% memory CD4, 0.4% to 0.45% memory CD8.

Trimming pared 2 bases from V and 0 bases from J, leaving 7 bases between. This CDR3 spans 14 amino acids. The germline V gene has CDR1 SGHTA and CDR2 FQGTGA. Sequencing was performed with immunoSEQ multiplex PCR; in TCRdb, only in-frame clones are kept and a portion is missing. This repertoire shows about 960,000 clones, about 80% found once; its top ten account for approximately 1.5%. For this clone: The antigen remains unidentified. Additional DNA sequences in this sample encode the identical CDR3.

The sequencing input was memory CD4+ T cells sorted from blood. The subset here: CD45RA-negative fraction. This clonotype originated in a man aged 18 to 30 in good health. The chain combines TRBV7-3 with TRBJ1-1; possible D gene TRBD1, 6 bases. CDR3 nucleotide sequence: TGTGCCAGCAGCTTAGGGGGCTTGAACACTGAAGCTTTCTTT. Its protein is CASSLGGLNTEAFF.